The entry below describes one TCR beta chain. Its specificity is not known. These data come from a study of beta chain features in type 1 diabetes. Study as a whole: Sorted cells from all samples, numbering approximately 110,000,000, were examined. Whole-study results and caveats: A PCR bias possibly favoring shorter templates would apply equally to patients and controls. The study found fewer insertions and more deletions at VDJ junctions in type 1 diabetes patients. For patients, the naive, central memory and Treg TCRB repertoires appeared more alike than for healthy donors.

The CDR3 is 18 amino acids. The V gene end was trimmed by 4 bases and the J gene end by 1 base; junction bases not matched to a gene: 10. Looked up from germline, CDR1 is SGHTA and CDR2 is FQGNSA. The whole isolated RNA underwent reverse transcription, so sequencing captured expressed TCRB transcripts. This table comes from immunoSEQ multiplex PCR, and its TCRdb copy is limited to in-frame clones, with some not included. The sample includes 350,000 to 450,000 clones, more than 11% of them seen just once. The sample comprised naive CD4+ T cells from blood. J is TRBJ2-3 and V is TRBV7-2, with TRBD2 matching 11 bases. This sequence originates from a man aged 30-40 years in good health. The CDR3 sequence: CASSSGALGLAGTDTQYF. As DNA, the CDR3 is TGTGCCAGCAGCTCCGGAGCCTTGGGACTAGCGGGCACAGATACGCAGTATTTT.